This TCR beta chain is drawn from a study of shared clonotypes between healthy human individuals. Splitting of CD4+ cells produced CD45RA+ naive and CD45RA-negative memory subsets. Points from the study as a whole: Clonotype sharing levels among donors were expected to vary with sequencing depth. The study drew on few donors, limiting represented genetic and exposure-history diversity. Sorted-subset samples were not fully sequenced, rarefaction indicated.

Generated by immunoSEQ multiplex PCR, the TCRdb table keeps only in-frame clones and is missing some. Found here are millions of clones, 80% to 95% of them singletons; the top ten hold about 0.37%. As concerns this clone: The antigen is unknown.

CDR1 and CDR2 (germline): KGHSH, LQKENI. V lost 1 base, J lost 8 bases, and 11 bases lay in between. The CDR3 spans 13 residues. The sequenced sample was naive CD4+ T cells from PBMCs. The subset is: CD45RA+ positively selected. This receptor was taken from a young man in good health. Some clones in this sample may be carry-over from other donors' samples. The gene calls are TRBV18 and TRBJ1-2; D ambiguous. CDR3 bases: TGTGCCAGCTCACCACTGGAGGGCGAGGGCTACACCTTC. Amino acids: CASSPLEGEGYTF.